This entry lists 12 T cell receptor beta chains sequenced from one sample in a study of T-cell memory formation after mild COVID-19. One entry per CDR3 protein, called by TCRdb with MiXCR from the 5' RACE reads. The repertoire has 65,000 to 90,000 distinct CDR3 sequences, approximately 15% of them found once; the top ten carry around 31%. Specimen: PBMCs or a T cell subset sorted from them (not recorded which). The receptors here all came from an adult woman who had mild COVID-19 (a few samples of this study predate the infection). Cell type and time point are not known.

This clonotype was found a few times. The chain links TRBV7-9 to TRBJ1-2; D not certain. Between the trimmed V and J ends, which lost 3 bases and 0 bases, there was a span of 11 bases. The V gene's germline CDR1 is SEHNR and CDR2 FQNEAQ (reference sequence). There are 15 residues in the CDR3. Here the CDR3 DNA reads TGTGCCAGCAGCTTCCCGGGCTCAGCTAACTATGGCTACACCTTC. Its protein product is CASSFPGSANYGYTF.

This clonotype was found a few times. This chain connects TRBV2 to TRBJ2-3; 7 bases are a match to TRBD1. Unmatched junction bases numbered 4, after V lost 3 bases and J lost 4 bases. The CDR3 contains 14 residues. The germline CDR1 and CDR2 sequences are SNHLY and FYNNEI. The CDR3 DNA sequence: TGTGCCAGCAGTGAGCAGGGGGTGGCAGATACGCAGTATTTT. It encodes CASSEQGVADTQYF.

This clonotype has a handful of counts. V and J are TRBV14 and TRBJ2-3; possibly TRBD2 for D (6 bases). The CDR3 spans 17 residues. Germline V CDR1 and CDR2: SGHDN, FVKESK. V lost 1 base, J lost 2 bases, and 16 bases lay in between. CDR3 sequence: CASSQVDVRGYTDTQYF. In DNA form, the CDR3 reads TGTGCCAGCAGCCAAGTAGACGTCCGGGGGTACACAGATACGCAGTATTTT.

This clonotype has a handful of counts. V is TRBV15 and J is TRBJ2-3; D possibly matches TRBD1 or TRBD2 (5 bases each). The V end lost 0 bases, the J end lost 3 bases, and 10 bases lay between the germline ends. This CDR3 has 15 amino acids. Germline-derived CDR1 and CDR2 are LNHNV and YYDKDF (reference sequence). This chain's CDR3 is CATSRDLGETDTQYF. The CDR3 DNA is TGTGCCACCAGCAGAGATTTGGGGGAGACAGATACGCAGTATTTT.

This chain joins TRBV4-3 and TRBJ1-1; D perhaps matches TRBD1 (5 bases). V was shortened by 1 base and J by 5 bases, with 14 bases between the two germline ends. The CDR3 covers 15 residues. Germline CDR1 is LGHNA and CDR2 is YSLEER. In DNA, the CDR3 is TGCGCCAGCAGCCAAGCCGGGGGTCAGAGGACTGAAGCTTTCTTT. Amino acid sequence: CASSQAGGQRTEAFF.

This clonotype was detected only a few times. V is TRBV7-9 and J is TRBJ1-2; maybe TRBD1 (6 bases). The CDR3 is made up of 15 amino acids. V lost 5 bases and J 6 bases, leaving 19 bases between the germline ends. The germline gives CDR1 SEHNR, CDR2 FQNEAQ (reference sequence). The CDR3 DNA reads TGTGCCAGCAGCCCTACGACAAACAGGGCAAATGGCTACACCTTC. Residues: CASSPTTNRANGYTF.

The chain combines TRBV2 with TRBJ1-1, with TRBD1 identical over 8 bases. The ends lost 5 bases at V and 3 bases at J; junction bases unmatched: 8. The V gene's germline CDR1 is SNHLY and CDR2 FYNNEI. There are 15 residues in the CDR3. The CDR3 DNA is TGTGCCAGCAGTAGGAGGACAGGGCCTGACACTGAAGCTTTCTTT. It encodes CASSRRTGPDTEAFF.

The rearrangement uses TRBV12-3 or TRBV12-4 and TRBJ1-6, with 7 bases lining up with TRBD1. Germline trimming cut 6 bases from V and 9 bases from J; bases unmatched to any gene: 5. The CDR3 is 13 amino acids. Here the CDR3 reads CASSDRARSPLHF. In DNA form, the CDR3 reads TGTGCCAGCAGCGACAGGGCACGTTCACCCCTCCACTTT.

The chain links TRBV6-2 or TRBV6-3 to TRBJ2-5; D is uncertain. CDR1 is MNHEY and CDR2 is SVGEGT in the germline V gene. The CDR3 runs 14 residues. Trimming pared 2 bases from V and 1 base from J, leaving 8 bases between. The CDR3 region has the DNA TGTGCCAGCAGTTACATCCAGAGCCAAGAGACCCAGTACTTC. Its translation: CASSYIQSQETQYF.

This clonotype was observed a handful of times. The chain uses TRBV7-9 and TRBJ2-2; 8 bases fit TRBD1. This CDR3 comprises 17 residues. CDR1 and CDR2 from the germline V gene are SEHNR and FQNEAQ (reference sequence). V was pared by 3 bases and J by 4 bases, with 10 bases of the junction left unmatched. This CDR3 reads CASSLPGGTRGTGELFF. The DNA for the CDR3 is TGTGCCAGCAGCTTGCCAGGGGGCACTCGGGGCACCGGGGAGCTGTTTTTT.

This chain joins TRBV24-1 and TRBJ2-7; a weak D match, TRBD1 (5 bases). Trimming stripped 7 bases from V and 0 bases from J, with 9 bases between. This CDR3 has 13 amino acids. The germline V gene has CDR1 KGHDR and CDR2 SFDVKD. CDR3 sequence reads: CATRDTLSYEQYF. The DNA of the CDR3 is TGTGCCACCAGGGACACTCTCTCCTACGAGCAGTACTTC.

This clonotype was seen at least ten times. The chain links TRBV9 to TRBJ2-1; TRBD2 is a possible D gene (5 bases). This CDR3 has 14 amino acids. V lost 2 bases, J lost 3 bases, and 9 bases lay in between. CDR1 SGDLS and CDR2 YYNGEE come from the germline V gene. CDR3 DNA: TGTGCCAGCAGCGTTTTAGAGGGCTACAATGAGCAGTTCTTC. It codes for CASSVLEGYNEQFF.